The present TCR beta chain was sequenced within a study of T-cell reconstitution after alpha-beta-depleted transplantation in children. This clonotype was found a few times. Germline V gene data show CDR1 as SQVTM and CDR2 as ANQGSEA. This CDR3 has 16 amino acids. With 4 bases removed from V and 7 bases from J, the gap between germline ends came to 26 bases. TCRbeta library construction was performed incorporating unique molecular identifiers. TCRdb itself ran the PCR reads through MiXCR, one entry per CDR3 protein. This table holds over 400,000 distinct CDR3 sequences, approximately 12% found once. This receptor was taken from a human donor who donated a stem cell graft to a child with combined immunodeficiency. Sequences were derived from PBMCs from the stem cell graft donor, sampled from the stem cell graft. The J gene is TRBJ2-7, the V gene TRBV29-1; a weak D match, TRBD1 (6 bases). The CDR3 coding sequence is TGCAGCGTTGGGATTTCCACAGGGAAGCCCTTAGGAGAGCAGTACTTC. This translates into CSVGISTGKPLGEQYF.